The rows below give T cell receptor beta chains drawn from one sample of a study of T cell responses to AZD1222 COVID-19 vaccine. Generated by immunoSEQ multiplex PCR, the TCRdb table keeps only in-frame clones and is missing some. This repertoire shows 95,000 to 150,000 clones, around 86% found once; its top ten account for more than 6.5%. Sample: peripheral blood, taken on day 0 of AZD1222 vaccination. Receptors originate from an adult in good health. Each CDR3 is given with its conserved first and last residue. A D gene is named only where the DNA matches it firmly. The listing skips clone size in some rows; elsewhere it reads once, few, many or a size class.

NA TRBJ2-1 TRBV19 NA CASSIAGVAGEQFF TGTGCCAGTAGTATCGCAGGGGTGGCCGGTGAGCAGTTCTTC
NA TRBJ1-2 TRBV28 NA CASSGQPYYGYTF TGTGCCAGCAGCGGACAGCCCTACTATGGCTACACCTTC
NA TRBJ1-2 TRBV28 NA CASIPGPSRGYTF TGTGCCAGCATTCCGGGACCCTCAAGGGGCTACACCTTC
NA TRBJ2-7 TRBV2 NA CASSEMGMGEQYF TGTGCCAGCAGTGAAATGGGGATGGGGGAGCAGTACTTC
NA TRBJ2-2 TRBV18 NA CASSPTGQNTGELFF TGTGCCAGCTCACCTACTGGACAGAACACCGGGGAGCTGTTTTTT
NA TRBJ1-4 TRBV2 NA CASSEALGWRTNEKLFF TGTGCCAGCAGTGAAGCGCTTGGGTGGAGGACTAATGAAAAACTGTTTTTT
TRBD1 TRBJ1-2 TRBV6-2/TRBV6-3 once CASSETGDYGYTF TGTGCCAGCAGCGAAACAGGGGACTATGGCTACACCTTC
NA TRBJ1-1 TRBV5-5 NA CASSILQGPAEAFF TGTGCCAGCAGCATTTTACAGGGTCCTGCTGAAGCTTTCTTT
NA TRBJ2-1 TRBV15 NA CATSKPRGVVDEQFF TGTGCCACCAGCAAACCCAGGGGCGTAGTTGATGAGCAGTTCTTC
TRBD2 TRBJ2-1 TRBV6-2/TRBV6-3 few CASSYLLALAGANNEQFF TGTGCCAGCAGTTACCTTCTAGCATTAGCGGGAGCCAACAATGAGCAGTTCTTC
TRBD1 TRBJ1-1 TRBV2 NA CASRLYTGGEAFF TGTGCCAGCAGACTATACACAGGGGGCGAGGCTTTCTTT
NA TRBJ2-5 TRBV7-9 NA CASSRSAGGQQETQYF TGTGCCAGCAGCCGCTCGGCCGGGGGACAGCAAGAGACCCAGTACTTC
TRBD2 TRBJ2-3 TRBV7-2 few CASSTPPGTMGDTQYF TGTGCCAGCAGCACCCCTCCCGGGACTATGGGTGATACGCAGTATTTT
TRBD2 TRBJ2-1 TRBV7-3 NA CASTPSGSSYNEQFF TGTGCCAGCACCCCTAGCGGGAGCTCCTACAATGAGCAGTTCTTC
TRBD2 TRBJ2-3 TRBV5-1 NA CASSLAWTSGYTDTQYF TGCGCCAGCAGCTTGGCCTGGACTAGCGGGTATACAGATACGCAGTATTTT
NA TRBJ1-4 TRBV27 NA CASSWAVGEKLFF TGTGCCAGCTCGTGGGCAGTTGGGGAAAAACTGTTTTTT
NA TRBJ1-6 TRBV11-2 NA CASSLLGGSPLHF TGTGCCAGCAGCTTATTGGGGGGTTCACCCCTCCACTTT
NA TRBJ1-1 TRBV2 once CASKAGLGLGTEAFF TGTGCCAGCAAAGCAGGGCTGGGACTGGGCACTGAAGCTTTCTTT
TRBD2 TRBJ2-1 TRBV7-8 NA CASSLEGLAGPLGEQFF TGTGCCAGCAGCTTAGAGGGGCTAGCGGGGCCCTTAGGGGAGCAGTTCTTC
NA TRBJ2-3 TRBV5-1 NA CASSRTTDTQYF TGCGCCAGCAGCCGAACAACGGATACGCAGTATTTT
NA TRBJ1-1 TRBV6-6 few CANRAPGATEAFF TGTGCCAACCGGGCCCCAGGGGCTACTGAAGCTTTCTTT
NA TRBJ1-5 TRBV19 NA CASSETKRGLNQPQHF TGTGCCAGTAGTGAGACAAAGAGGGGCCTCAATCAGCCCCAGCATTTT
NA TRBJ1-1 TRBV18 NA CASSPKDDTEAFF TGTGCCAGCTCACCAAAGGATGACACTGAAGCTTTCTTT
NA TRBJ1-6 TRBV7-9 NA CASSLSSGSSPLHF TGTGCCAGCAGCTTGTCATCGGGCAGTTCACCCCTCCACTTT
TRBD2 TRBJ2-3 TRBV15 NA CATSLGRGGLITQYF TGTGCCACCAGCTTAGGGCGCGGGGGGCTTATTACGCAGTATTTT
NA TRBJ1-1 TRBV19 few CASSPRRTGNSDTEAFF TGTGCCAGTAGTCCTAGACGGACGGGAAATTCGGACACTGAAGCTTTCTTT
NA TRBJ2-1 TRBV28 NA CASSLSPWGTPYNEQFF TGTGCCAGCAGTTTATCACCTTGGGGGACACCCTACAATGAGCAGTTCTTC
NA TRBJ2-1 TRBV9 NA CASSVDWAGAFNEQFF TGTGCCAGCAGCGTAGATTGGGCCGGGGCGTTCAATGAGCAGTTCTTC
NA TRBJ1-5 TRBV28 NA CASSLPGQHQPQHF TGTGCCAGCAGTCTCCCGGGCCAACATCAGCCCCAGCATTTT
TRBD1 TRBJ1-1 TRBV2 NA CASSESGGAFF TGTGCCAGCAGTGAATCAGGGGGAGCTTTCTTT